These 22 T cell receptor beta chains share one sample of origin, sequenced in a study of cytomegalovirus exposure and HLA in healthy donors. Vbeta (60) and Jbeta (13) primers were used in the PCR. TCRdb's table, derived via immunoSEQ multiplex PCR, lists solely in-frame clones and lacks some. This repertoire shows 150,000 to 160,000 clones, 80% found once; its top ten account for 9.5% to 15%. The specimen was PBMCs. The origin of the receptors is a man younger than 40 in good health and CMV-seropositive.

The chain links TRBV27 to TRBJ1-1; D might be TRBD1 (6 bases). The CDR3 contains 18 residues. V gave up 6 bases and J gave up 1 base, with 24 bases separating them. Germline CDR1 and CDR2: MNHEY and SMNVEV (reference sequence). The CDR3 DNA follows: TGTGCCAGCAGGCCCAGGGGTACGAATATGGCCGGGAACACTGAAGCTTTCTTT. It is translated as CASRPRGTNMAGNTEAFF.

The CDR3 here is CSAGQNYGYTF. The DNA for the CDR3 is TGCAGTGCCGGACAAAACTATGGCTACACCTTC. The V and J genes are TRBV20-1 and TRBJ1-2; weak D call: TRBD1 (5 bases). The length of the CDR3 is 11 residues. With 6 bases removed from V and 2 bases from J, the gap between germline ends came to 7 bases. Looked up from germline, CDR1 is DFQATT and CDR2 is SNEGSKA (reference sequence).

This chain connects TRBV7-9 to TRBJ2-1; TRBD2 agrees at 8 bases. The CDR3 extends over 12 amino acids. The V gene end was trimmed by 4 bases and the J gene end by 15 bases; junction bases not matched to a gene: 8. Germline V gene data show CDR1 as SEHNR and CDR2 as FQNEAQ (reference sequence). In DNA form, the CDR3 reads TGTGCCAGCAGCTACACTAGCGGCCCCCTGTTCTTC. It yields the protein CASSYTSGPLFF. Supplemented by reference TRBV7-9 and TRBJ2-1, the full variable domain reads DTGVSQNPRHKITKRGQNVTFRCDPISEHNRLYWYRQTLGQGPEFLTYFQNEAQLEKSRLLSDRFSAERPKGSFSTLEIQRTEQGDSAMYLCASSYTSGPLFFGPGTRLTVL.

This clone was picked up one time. CDR3 DNA: TGTGCCAGTAGTAACAGGGGGCGCACCGGGGAGCTGTTTTTT. As protein: CASSNRGRTGELFF. The genes are TRBV19 and TRBJ2-2, with 9 positions matching TRBD1. Germline V gene data show CDR1 as LNHDA and CDR2 as SQIVND (reference sequence). There are 14 residues in the CDR3. V dropped 4 bases and J dropped 4; count of bases not matched to a gene: 1.

The DNA for the CDR3 is TGTGCCAGCAGCTTAGTCGGACAGGGCTCCTACGAGCAGTACTTC. Protein product: CASSLVGQGSYEQYF. This chain links TRBV11-2 with TRBJ2-7, with TRBD1 matching over 8 bases. Losses at the gene ends were 1 base for V and 0 bases for J; bases not matched to a gene: 2. This CDR3 has 15 residues. From germline, CDR1 is SGHAT and CDR2 FQNNGV.

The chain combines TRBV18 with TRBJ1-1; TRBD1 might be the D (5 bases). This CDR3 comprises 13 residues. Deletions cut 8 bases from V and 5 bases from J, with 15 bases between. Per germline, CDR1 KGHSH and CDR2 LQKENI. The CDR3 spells CASAWRGKTEAFF. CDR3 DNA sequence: TGTGCCAGCGCCTGGAGGGGAAAAACTGAAGCTTTCTTT. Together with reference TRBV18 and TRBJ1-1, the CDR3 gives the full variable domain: NAGVMQNPRHLVRRRGQEARLRCSPMKGHSHVYWYRQLPEEGLKFMVYLQKENIIDESGMPKERFSAEFPKEGPSILRIQQVVRGDSAAYFCASAWRGKTEAFFGQGTRLTVV.

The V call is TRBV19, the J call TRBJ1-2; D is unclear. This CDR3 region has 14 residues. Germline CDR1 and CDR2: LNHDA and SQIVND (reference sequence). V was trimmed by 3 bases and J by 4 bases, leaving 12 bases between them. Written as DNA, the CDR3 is TGTGCCAGTAGTATCTCCTTACAGAGCTATGGCTACACCTTC. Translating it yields CASSISLQSYGYTF.

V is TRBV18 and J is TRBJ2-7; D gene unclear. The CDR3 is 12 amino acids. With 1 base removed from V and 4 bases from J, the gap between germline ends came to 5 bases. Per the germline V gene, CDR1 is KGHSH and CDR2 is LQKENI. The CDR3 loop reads CASSPRRYEQYF. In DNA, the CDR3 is TGTGCCAGCTCACCACGCAGATACGAGCAGTACTTC.

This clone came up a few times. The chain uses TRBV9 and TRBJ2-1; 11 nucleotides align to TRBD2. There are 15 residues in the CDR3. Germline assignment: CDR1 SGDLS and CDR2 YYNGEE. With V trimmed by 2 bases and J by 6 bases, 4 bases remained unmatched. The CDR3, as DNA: TGTGCCAGCAGCGTCCAACTAGCGGGAGTCAATGAGCAGTTCTTC. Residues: CASSVQLAGVNEQFF.

The CDR3 DNA sequence: TGCGCCAGCAGCCCGGAGGGGAGCCAAGAGGGTTCCTATGGCTACACCTTC. This codes for CASSPEGSQEGSYGYTF. The V gene is TRBV5-1, the J gene TRBJ1-2, with D perhaps TRBD1 (5 bases). Trimming took 4 bases from V and 4 from J, leaving 23 bases between them. The CDR3 contains 17 residues. CDR1 and CDR2 (germline): SGHRS, YFSETQ. Full variable domain (outside the CDR3, taken from reference TRBV5-1 and TRBJ1-2): KAGVTQTPRYLIKTRGQQVTLSCSPISGHRSVSWYQQTPGQGLQFLFEYFSETQRNKGNFPGRFSGRQFSNSRSEMNVSTLELGDSALYLCASSPEGSQEGSYGYTFGSGTRLTVV.

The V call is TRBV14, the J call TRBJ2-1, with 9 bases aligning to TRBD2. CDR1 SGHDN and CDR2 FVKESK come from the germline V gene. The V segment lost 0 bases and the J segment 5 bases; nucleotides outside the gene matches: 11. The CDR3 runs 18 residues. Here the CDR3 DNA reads TGTGCCAGCAGCCAAGATCCGAGGCGCCTAGCGGGAAACAATGAGCAGTTCTTC. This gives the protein CASSQDPRRLAGNNEQFF.

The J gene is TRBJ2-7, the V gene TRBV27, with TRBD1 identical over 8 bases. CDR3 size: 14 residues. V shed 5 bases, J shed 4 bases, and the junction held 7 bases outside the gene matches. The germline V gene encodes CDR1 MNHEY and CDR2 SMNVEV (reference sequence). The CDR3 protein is CASSPHNRGYEQYF. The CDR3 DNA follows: TGTGCCAGCAGTCCACACAACAGGGGGTACGAGCAGTACTTC.

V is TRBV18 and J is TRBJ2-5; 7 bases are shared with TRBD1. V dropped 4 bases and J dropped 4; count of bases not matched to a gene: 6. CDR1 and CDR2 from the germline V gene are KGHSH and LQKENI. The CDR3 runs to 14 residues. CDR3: CASSLRQGGETQYF. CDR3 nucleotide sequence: TGTGCCAGCTCACTTCGACAGGGCGGAGAGACCCAGTACTTC.

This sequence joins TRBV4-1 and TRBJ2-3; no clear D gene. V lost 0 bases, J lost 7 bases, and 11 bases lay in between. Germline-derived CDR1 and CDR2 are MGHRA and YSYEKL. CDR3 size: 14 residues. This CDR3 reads CASSQDDEVYTQYF. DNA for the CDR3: TGCGCCAGCAGCCAAGATGATGAGGTTTATACGCAGTATTTT.

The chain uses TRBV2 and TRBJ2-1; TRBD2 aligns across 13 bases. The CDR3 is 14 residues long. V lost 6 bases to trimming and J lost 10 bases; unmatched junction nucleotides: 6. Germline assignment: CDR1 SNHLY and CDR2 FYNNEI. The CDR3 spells CASRAGLAGEEQFF. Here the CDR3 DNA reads TGTGCCAGCAGAGCAGGACTAGCGGGAGAAGAGCAGTTCTTC. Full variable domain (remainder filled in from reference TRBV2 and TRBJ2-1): EPEVTQTPSHQVTQMGQEVILRCVPISNHLYFYWYRQILGQKVEFLVSFYNNEISEKSEIFDDQFSVERPDGSNFTLKIRSTKLEDSAMYFCASRAGLAGEEQFFGPGTRLTVL.

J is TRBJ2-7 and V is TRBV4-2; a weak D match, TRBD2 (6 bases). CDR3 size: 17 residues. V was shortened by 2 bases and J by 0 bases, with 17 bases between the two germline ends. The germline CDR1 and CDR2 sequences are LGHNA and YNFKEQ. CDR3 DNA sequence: TGTGCCAGCAGCCAACCCTATAGCGGTTCTAGCTCCTACGAGCAGTACTTC. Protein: CASSQPYSGSSSYEQYF.

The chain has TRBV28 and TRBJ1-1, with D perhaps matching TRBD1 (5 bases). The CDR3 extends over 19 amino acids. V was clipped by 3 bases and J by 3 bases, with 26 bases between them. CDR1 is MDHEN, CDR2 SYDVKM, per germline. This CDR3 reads CASSLNRPRRKVGDTEAFF. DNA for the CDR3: TGTGCCAGCAGTTTGAACAGGCCCCGACGAAAGGTTGGAGACACTGAAGCTTTCTTT.

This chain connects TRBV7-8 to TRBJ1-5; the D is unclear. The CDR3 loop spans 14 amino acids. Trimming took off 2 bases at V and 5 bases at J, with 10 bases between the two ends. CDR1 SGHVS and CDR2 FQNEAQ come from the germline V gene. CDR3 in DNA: TGTGCCAGCAGCTTAAGCTTTTACGATCAGCCCCAGCATTTT. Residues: CASSLSFYDQPQHF.

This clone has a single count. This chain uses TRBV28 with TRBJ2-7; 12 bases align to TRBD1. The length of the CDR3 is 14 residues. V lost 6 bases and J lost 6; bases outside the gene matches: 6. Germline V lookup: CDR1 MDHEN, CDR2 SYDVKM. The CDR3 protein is CASRRGQGAGEQYF. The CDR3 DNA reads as TGTGCCAGCAGGAGGGGACAGGGGGCCGGCGAGCAGTACTTC.

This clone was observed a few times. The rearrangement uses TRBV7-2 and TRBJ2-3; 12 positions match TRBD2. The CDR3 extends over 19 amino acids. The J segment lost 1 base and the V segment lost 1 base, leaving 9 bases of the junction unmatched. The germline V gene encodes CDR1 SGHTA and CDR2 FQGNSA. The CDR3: CASSLELLLAGGGTDTQYF. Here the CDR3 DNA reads TGTGCCAGCAGCTTAGAGTTGTTACTAGCGGGAGGCGGCACAGATACGCAGTATTTT.

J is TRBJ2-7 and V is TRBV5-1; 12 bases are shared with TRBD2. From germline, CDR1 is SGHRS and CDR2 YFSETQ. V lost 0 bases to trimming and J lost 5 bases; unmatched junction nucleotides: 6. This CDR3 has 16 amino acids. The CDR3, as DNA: TGCGCCAGCAGCTTGGAGGCTAGCGGGAGGGGCGACGAGCAGTACTTC. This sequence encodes CASSLEASGRGDEQYF.

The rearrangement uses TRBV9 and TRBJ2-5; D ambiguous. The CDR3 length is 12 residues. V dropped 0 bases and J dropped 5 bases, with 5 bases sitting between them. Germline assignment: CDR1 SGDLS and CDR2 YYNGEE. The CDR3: CASSVGEETQYF. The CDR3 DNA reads TGTGCCAGCAGCGTAGGAGAGGAGACCCAGTACTTC.